These 31 T cell receptor beta chains were sequenced from one sample in a study of cytomegalovirus exposure and HLA in healthy donors. The PCR was carried out with 60 Vbeta primers and 13 Jbeta primers. Using immunoSEQ multiplex PCR, the repertoire was profiled, and TCRdb retains in-frame clones only, with some absent. The data hold some 91,000 clones, with over 65% observed a single time. The sequencing input was PBMCs. These receptors originate from a middle-aged man in good health and CMV-seronegative.

The CDR3 sequence: CASSLTSSGNEQFF. DNA of the CDR3: TGTGCCAGCAGCCTGACCTCGAGCGGGAATGAGCAGTTCTTC. This chain joins TRBV6-4 and TRBJ2-1; D might be TRBD2 (6 bases). The CDR3 is 14 amino acids. Trimming pared 6 bases from V and 7 bases from J, leaving 16 bases between. In germline, CDR1 is MRHNA, CDR2 SNTAGT.

The V call is TRBV6-5, the J call TRBJ2-7, with D possibly matching TRBD2 (6 bases). CDR1 is MNHEY, CDR2 SVGAGI, per germline. Trimming shortened V by 0 bases and J by 0 bases, and 12 bases separated the two germline ends. This CDR3 has 16 amino acids. CDR3 sequence reads: CASSYSGTSSSYEQYF. In DNA, the CDR3 is TGTGCCAGCAGTTACTCTGGGACTTCGAGCTCCTACGAGCAGTACTTC.

CDR3 residues: CASSSGQDRLSYEQYF. The CDR3 DNA reads TGTGCCAGCAGCTCTGGGCAAGACAGGCTGTCCTACGAGCAGTACTTC. The chain combines TRBV11-2 with TRBJ2-7; tentatively, D is TRBD1 (6 bases). In germline, CDR1 is SGHAT, CDR2 FQNNGV. Trimming pared 4 bases from V and 1 base from J, leaving 17 bases between. The CDR3 has 16 residues.

As for this clone: No conserved phenylalanine or tryptophan is present at the end of the CDR3, so a read error is the likely explanation. Because the CDR3's place on the DNA is in doubt, the DNA is left out and the CDR3 is given as listed by TCRdb. V is TRBV25-1 and J is TRBJ2-7; the table's D gene call, TRBD2, was not cross checked with the DNA. CDR1 MGHDK and CDR2 SYGVNS come from the germline V gene. The CDR3 totals 11 residues, both ends included. CDR3 protein: CASSEPSPRFL.

Notes on this clone: The junction and the germline gene differ at one end; a read error may be behind it. This sequence joins TRBV6-1 and TRBJ1-1; maybe TRBD1 (6 bases). The CDR3 is 14 amino acids. Germline loops: CDR1 MNHNS, CDR2 SASEGT. CDR3 nucleotides: TGTGCCAGCAGGGAAGGGGGGGTCATCACTGAAGCTTTCTTT. It encodes CASREGGVITEAFF.

The CDR3 loop reads CASSYEGGEQYF. CDR3 nucleotides: TGCGCCAGCAGCTACGAAGGGGGCGAGCAGTACTTC. The chain is built from TRBV5-1 and TRBJ2-7, with TRBD1 as a possible D gene (6 bases). The ends were cut back, 3 bases at V and 6 bases at J, with 10 bases in the middle. The CDR3 runs to 12 residues. The germline V gene encodes CDR1 SGHRS and CDR2 YFSETQ.

V is TRBV5-4 and J is TRBJ2-7; 10 bases agree with TRBD2. The CDR3 consists of 15 residues. V lost 3 bases and J lost 3; bases outside the gene matches: 6. Germline V gene sequence: CDR1 SGHNT, CDR2 YYREEE (reference sequence). The CDR3 DNA is TGTGCCAGCAGCTCCGGGACTAGCGCGATCTACGAGCAGTACTTC. This sequence encodes CASSSGTSAIYEQYF.

This chain joins TRBV19 and TRBJ1-6, with 7 nucleotides matching TRBD1. In germline, CDR1 is LNHDA, CDR2 SQIVND (reference sequence). V gave up 6 bases and J gave up 0 bases; unmatched junction bases: 5. This CDR3 has 16 residues. CDR3 DNA sequence: TGTGCCAGTAGAACTGACAGGGCCTCCTATAATTCACCCCTCCACTTT. It translates to CASRTDRASYNSPLHF.

The V and J genes are TRBV7-9 and TRBJ2-2; 7 bases fit TRBD1. Germline V gene sequence: CDR1 SEHNR, CDR2 FQNEAQ (reference sequence). This CDR3 has 19 residues. The V segment lost 5 bases and the J segment 2 bases; nucleotides outside the gene matches: 17. CDR3 loop: CASSRHNQTGKVNTGELFF. CDR3 bases: TGTGCCAGCAGCCGACATAACCAGACAGGGAAGGTCAACACCGGGGAGCTGTTTTTT. Supplemented by reference TRBV7-9 and TRBJ2-2, the full variable domain reads DTGVSQNPRHKITKRGQNVTFRCDPISEHNRLYWYRQTLGQGPEFLTYFQNEAQLEKSRLLSDRFSAERPKGSFSTLEIQRTEQGDSAMYLCASSRHNQTGKVNTGELFFGEGSRLTVL.

V and J are TRBV7-9 and TRBJ2-1; 14 bases map to TRBD2. Germline V lookup: CDR1 SEHNR, CDR2 FQNEAQ (reference sequence). V trimming: 5 bases; J trimming: 5 bases; junction bases outside the gene matches: 8. The CDR3 sequence is 17 residues long. The CDR3: CASSPGLGLAGDNEQFF. The DNA for the CDR3 is TGTGCCAGCAGCCCAGGGCTGGGACTAGCGGGGGACAATGAGCAGTTCTTC.

This chain joins TRBV9 and TRBJ1-4; D is unclear. V shed 3 bases and J shed 7 bases, with 13 bases lying between them. The CDR3 sequence is 14 residues long. The germline CDR1 and CDR2 sequences are SGDLS and YYNGEE. The CDR3 loop is CASSATGWGEKLFF. CDR3 in DNA: TGTGCCAGCAGCGCAACGGGGTGGGGTGAAAAACTGTTTTTT. The complete variable domain, with remaining parts taken from reference TRBV9 and TRBJ1-4, reads DSGVTQTPKHLITATGQRVTLRCSPRSGDLSVYWYQQSLDQGLQFLIQYYNGEERAKGNILERFSAQQFPDLHSELNLSSLELGDSALYFCASSATGWGEKLFFGSGTQLSVL.

The chain has TRBV19 and TRBJ1-5; 9 nucleotides agree with TRBD1. This CDR3 is built from 16 residues. With V trimmed by 5 bases and J by 7 bases, 12 bases remained unmatched. Per the germline V gene, CDR1 is LNHDA and CDR2 is SQIVND (reference sequence). The CDR3 DNA follows: TGTGCCAGTAGTGCTCATACAGGGGGCCGAGGGCAGCCCCAGCATTTT. It yields the protein CASSAHTGGRGQPQHF.

This clone was seen a handful of times. This chain connects TRBV9 to TRBJ2-2; possibly TRBD1 for D (5 bases). This CDR3 has 15 amino acids. The germline V and J ends were trimmed by 7 bases and 1 base, with 14 bases remaining between them. Germline V gene data show CDR1 as SGDLS and CDR2 as YYNGEE. CDR3 amino acids: CASALKDKNTGELFF. Written as DNA, the CDR3 is TGTGCCAGCGCTCTAAAGGACAAGAACACCGGGGAGCTGTTTTTT.

This clone was recorded only once. CDR3 DNA: TGTGCCAGTAGTATACAGGGAGGTGCCACTGAAGCTTTCTTT. It specifies CASSIQGGATEAFF. The chain is built from TRBV19 and TRBJ1-1, with D perhaps TRBD1 (5 bases). Trimming pared 2 bases from V and 4 bases from J, leaving 11 bases between. The CDR3 totals 14 residues. The germline V gene has CDR1 LNHDA and CDR2 SQIVND (reference sequence).

There are a few counts of this clone. V usage is TRBV5-1 and J usage is TRBJ1-4; D may be TRBD1 (5 bases). This CDR3 is 14 amino acids long. Germline values: CDR1 SGHRS, CDR2 YFSETQ. V was trimmed by 4 bases and J by 1 base, leaving 8 bases between them. In DNA, the CDR3 is TGCGCCAGCAGCGCCCAGGGAACTAATGAAAAACTGTTTTTT. As protein: CASSAQGTNEKLFF.

This clone was recorded a few times. The rearrangement links TRBV19 to TRBJ1-5, with 11 bases fitting TRBD1. The CDR3 totals 15 residues. Germline assignment: CDR1 LNHDA and CDR2 SQIVND (reference sequence). With V trimmed by 3 bases and J by 5 bases, 3 bases remained unmatched. The CDR3 DNA sequence: TGTGCCAGTAGTATTGGGACAGGGGGTTATCAGCCCCAGCATTTT. Translated, it gives CASSIGTGGYQPQHF.

The chain is built from TRBV29-1 and TRBJ2-2; 7 bases match TRBD2. This CDR3 is built from 13 residues. V lost 6 bases, J lost 4 bases, and 5 bases stayed unmatched. Germline V CDR1 and CDR2: SQVTM, ANQGSEA. The CDR3 protein is CSVGLGRTGELFF. CDR3 DNA sequence: TGCAGCGTAGGACTAGGGCGCACCGGGGAGCTGTTTTTT.

The rearrangement uses TRBV6-5 and TRBJ2-3, with 7 bases lining up with TRBD1. The CDR3 spans 14 residues. With V trimmed by 6 bases and J by 0 bases, 3 bases remained unmatched. Germline CDR1 and CDR2: MNHEY and SVGAGI. This CDR3 reads CASRVQGSTDTQYF. In nucleotides, the CDR3 is TGTGCCAGCAGGGTACAGGGGAGCACAGATACGCAGTATTTT.

The chain carries TRBV7-6 and TRBJ2-7; 7 bases line up with TRBD2. The V and J ends lost 6 bases and 7 bases, in that order; junction bases with no gene match: 15. The CDR3 extends over 15 amino acids. Germline V lookup: CDR1 SGHVS, CDR2 FNYEAQ. In DNA, the CDR3 is TGTGCCAGCAGTCCCGGGGGGACCCACCGTGGGGAGCAGTACTTC. This encodes CASSPGGTHRGEQYF.

CDR3 DNA: TGTGCCAGCAGACCCCATTTTAGCACGACTCCGCTTAATAATGAGCAGTTCTTC. It translates to CASRPHFSTTPLNNEQFF. J is TRBJ2-1 and V is TRBV5-5; D is undetermined. Trimming removed 5 bases from V and 7 bases from J, with 28 bases in between. Looked up from germline, CDR1 is SGHKS and CDR2 is YYEKEE (reference sequence). This CDR3 has 18 amino acids.

This clone was recorded a few times. The V and J genes are TRBV6-1 and TRBJ1-3; D perhaps matches TRBD1 (6 bases). V dropped 4 bases and J dropped 2 bases, with 9 bases sitting between them. Looked up from germline, CDR1 is MNHNS and CDR2 is SASEGT. The CDR3 loop spans 14 amino acids. The CDR3 DNA reads as TGTGCCAGCAGTGTAGGGACACCTGGAAACACCATATATTTT. It translates to CASSVGTPGNTIYF.

V usage is TRBV6-1 and J usage is TRBJ2-1; the match to TRBD2 covers 8 bases. CDR3 size: 15 residues. V lost 6 bases to trimming and J lost 8 bases; unmatched junction nucleotides: 12. The germline gives CDR1 MNHNS, CDR2 SASEGT. This CDR3 is CASSDLSGSGDEQFF. DNA for the CDR3: TGTGCCAGCAGCGACCTAAGCGGGAGCGGAGATGAGCAGTTCTTC.

The chain has TRBV2 and TRBJ2-3; TRBD1 might be the D (5 bases). The CDR3 contains 14 residues. Germline V gene lookup returns CDR1 SNHLY and CDR2 FYNNEI. The V end lost 5 bases, the J end lost 0 bases, and 9 bases lay between the germline ends. As DNA, the CDR3 is TGTGCCAGCAGTTGGACACAAAGCACAGATACGCAGTATTTT. Amino acid sequence: CASSWTQSTDTQYF.

V and J are TRBV30 and TRBJ2-3; D might be TRBD1 (5 bases). The CDR3 spans 13 residues. V shed 3 bases and J shed 5 bases, with 12 bases lying between them. Germline values: CDR1 GTSNPN, CDR2 SVGIG (reference sequence). The CDR3, as DNA: TGTGCCTGGAGCAGGGTTTCTAGAGATACGCAGTATTTT. This sequence encodes CAWSRVSRDTQYF.

The chain carries TRBV27 and TRBJ1-1, with TRBD1 matching 8 bases. The CDR3 spans 14 residues. V was pared by 6 bases and J by 5 bases, with 8 bases of the junction left unmatched. CDR1 and CDR2 from the germline V gene are MNHEY and SMNVEV (reference sequence). Here the CDR3 DNA reads TGTGCCAGCAGCTCTAACGGACAGGGTACTGAAGCTTTCTTT. This sequence encodes CASSSNGQGTEAFF.

This clone was observed a single time. The J gene is TRBJ2-7, the V gene TRBV5-1, with TRBD1 matching over 8 bases. Germline V gene sequence: CDR1 SGHRS, CDR2 YFSETQ. The CDR3 contains 15 residues. V shed 4 bases, J shed 4 bases, and the junction held 10 bases outside the gene matches. The CDR3 is CASSVIPGQVYEQYF. The CDR3 DNA follows: TGCGCCAGCAGCGTAATACCGGGACAGGTATACGAGCAGTACTTC.

The J gene is TRBJ2-3, the V gene TRBV9, with 10 positions matching TRBD2. The CDR3 runs to 16 residues. CDR1 and CDR2 from the germline V gene are SGDLS and YYNGEE. Trimming took 0 bases from V and 6 from J; bases not matched to a gene: 7. This chain's CDR3 is CASSVAGSGRADTQYF. The CDR3 region has the DNA TGTGCCAGCAGCGTAGCTGGGAGCGGGAGGGCGGATACGCAGTATTTT.

The CDR3 coding sequence is TGTGCCAGCAGTTTACCTAGATACGAGCAGTACTTC. Protein product: CASSLPRYEQYF. The rearrangement uses TRBV28 and TRBJ2-7; D is unclear. CDR3 size: 12 residues. Per germline, CDR1 MDHEN and CDR2 SYDVKM. The ends were cut back, 2 bases at V and 4 bases at J, with 6 bases in the middle.

This clone was seen only once. The chain couples TRBV6-1 to TRBJ1-1; TRBD1 agrees at 9 bases. The germline gives CDR1 MNHNS, CDR2 SASEGT. The length of the CDR3 is 14 residues. V lost 6 bases and J lost 0; bases outside the gene matches: 2. The CDR3 protein is CASRQGAMNTEAFF. The CDR3 region has the DNA TGTGCCAGCAGACAGGGGGCGATGAACACTGAAGCTTTCTTT.

The rearrangement joins TRBV18 to TRBJ2-7; 13 positions agree with TRBD2. V shed 3 bases, J shed 3 bases, and the junction held 5 bases outside the gene matches. Germline V gene sequence: CDR1 KGHSH, CDR2 LQKENI. The CDR3 contains 16 residues. The CDR3 sequence is CASSPEGLAGFYEQYF. The CDR3 DNA follows: TGTGCCAGCTCACCTGAGGGACTAGCGGGGTTCTACGAGCAGTACTTC. Drawing the rest from reference TRBV18 and TRBJ2-7, the complete variable domain is NAGVMQNPRHLVRRRGQEARLRCSPMKGHSHVYWYRQLPEEGLKFMVYLQKENIIDESGMPKERFSAEFPKEGPSILRIQQVVRGDSAAYFCASSPEGLAGFYEQYFGPGTRLTVT.

Notes on this clone: One junction end disagrees with the germline gene, perhaps due to a read error. V gene TRBV6-7 combines with J gene TRBJ1-4, with TRBD1 identical over 7 bases. TRBV6-7 carries the ORF label, with uncertain function. The CDR3 runs to 17 residues. The CDR3 spells CASRTKRGRRAKEKLFF. The CDR3 DNA reads TGTGCCAGCAGGACCAAGAGGGGGCGCAGGGCTAAGGAAAAACTGTTTTTT.